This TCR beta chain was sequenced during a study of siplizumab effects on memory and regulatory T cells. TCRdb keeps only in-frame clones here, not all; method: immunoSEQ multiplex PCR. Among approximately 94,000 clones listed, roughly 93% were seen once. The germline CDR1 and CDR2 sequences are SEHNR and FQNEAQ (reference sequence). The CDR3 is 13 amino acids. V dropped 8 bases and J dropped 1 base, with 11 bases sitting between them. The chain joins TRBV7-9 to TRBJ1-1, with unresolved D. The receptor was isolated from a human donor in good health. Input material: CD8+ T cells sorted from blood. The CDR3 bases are TGTGCCAGCGAACCAGCAAGGAACACTGAAGCTTTCTTT. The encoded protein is CASEPARNTEAFF.